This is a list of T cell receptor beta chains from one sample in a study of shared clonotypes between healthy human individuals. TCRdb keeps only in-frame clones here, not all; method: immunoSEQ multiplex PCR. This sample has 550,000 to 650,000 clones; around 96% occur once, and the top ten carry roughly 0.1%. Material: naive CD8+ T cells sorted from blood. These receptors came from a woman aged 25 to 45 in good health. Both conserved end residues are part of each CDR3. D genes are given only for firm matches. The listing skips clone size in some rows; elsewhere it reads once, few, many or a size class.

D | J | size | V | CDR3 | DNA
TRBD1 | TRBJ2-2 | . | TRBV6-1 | CASSEWDRVLAGELFF | TGTGCCAGCAGTGAGTGGGACAGGGTTCTTGCCGGGGAGCTGTTTTTT
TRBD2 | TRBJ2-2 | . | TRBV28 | CATMAAGETGELFF | TGTGCCACCATGGCAGCGGGAGAAACCGGGGAGCTGTTTTTT
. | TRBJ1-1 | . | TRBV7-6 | CASSLEGGPDTEAFF | TGTGCCAGCAGCTTAGAGGGCGGGCCGGACACTGAAGCTTTCTTT
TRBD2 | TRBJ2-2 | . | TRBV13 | CASSLRTSGRGRELFF | TGTGCCAGCAGCTTACGGACTAGCGGGAGAGGGCGGGAGCTGTTTTTT
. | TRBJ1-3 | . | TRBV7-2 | CASSSYGSGNTIYF | TGTGCCAGCAGCTCCTACGGCTCTGGAAACACCATATATTTT
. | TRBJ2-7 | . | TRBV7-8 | CASSLAGLSYEQYF | TGTGCCAGCAGCTTAGCGGGCCTCTCCTACGAGCAGTACTTC
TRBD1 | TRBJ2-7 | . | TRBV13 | CASSTPRQGAGYEQYF | TGTGCCAGCAGCACGCCCCGACAGGGGGCTGGCTACGAGCAGTACTTC
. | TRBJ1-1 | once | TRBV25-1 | CASRGTEAFF | TGTGCCAGCAGAGGGACTGAAGCTTTCTTT
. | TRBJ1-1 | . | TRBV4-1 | CASSQEMGRRTEAFF | TGCGCCAGCAGCCAAGAAATGGGCAGGAGGACTGAAGCTTTCTTT
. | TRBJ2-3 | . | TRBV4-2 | CASSQDLAGISTDTQYF | TGTGCCAGCAGCCAAGATTTGGCGGGCATTAGCACAGATACGCAGTATTTT